Below, 18 T cell receptor beta chains from the same sample are listed, as sequenced in a study of neurological immune-mediated disorders. TCRdb passed the 5' RACE reads through MiXCR, listing each CDR3 protein once. This repertoire shows tens of thousands of distinct CDR3 sequences, around a tenth found once; its top ten account for approximately 5%. Sequencing used PBMCs. The source is a man between 65 and 79 years old with HTLV-1-associated myelopathy (HAM/TSP).

The chain employs TRBV6-5 and TRBJ1-3, with D perhaps TRBD1 (6 bases). The CDR3 sequence is 14 residues long. The ends were cut back, 6 bases at V and 0 bases at J, with 9 bases in the middle. The V gene's germline CDR1 is MNHEY and CDR2 SVGAGI. DNA for the CDR3: TGTGCCAGCAGACAGGACAGCTCTGGAAACACCATATATTTT. Protein sequence: CASRQDSSGNTIYF.

This clonotype was recorded many times. The J gene is TRBJ2-5, the V gene TRBV7-6; TRBD1 aligns across 7 bases. The CDR3 consists of 14 residues. CDR1 is SGHVS, CDR2 FNYEAQ, per germline. V was clipped by 5 bases and J by 5 bases; unmatched bases: 8. CDR3 protein: CASSRSEDRETQYF. In DNA, the CDR3 is TGTGCCAGCAGCCGCAGCGAGGACAGGGAGACCCAGTACTTC.

The table lists this clonotype with a count of one. The chain links TRBV4-3 to TRBJ2-3; no definite D call. With 0 bases removed from V and 4 bases from J, the gap between germline ends came to 8 bases. The CDR3 loop spans 14 amino acids. CDR1 is LGHNA, CDR2 YSLEER, per germline. The CDR3 here is CASSQELAPDTQYF. The CDR3 nucleotides are TGCGCCAGCAGCCAAGAATTAGCCCCAGATACGCAGTATTTT.

This clonotype was observed at least ten times. This rearrangement joins TRBV11-2 to TRBJ2-7; 9 bases fit TRBD2. CDR3 size: 15 residues. J lost 5 bases, V lost 1 base, and 6 bases had no gene match. Germline V gives CDR1 SGHAT, CDR2 FQNNGV. The chain's CDR3 is CASSLVAGGPHEQYF. The CDR3, as DNA: TGTGCCAGCAGCTTAGTTGCGGGAGGGCCCCACGAGCAGTACTTC.

This clonotype was seen ten or more times. This chain links TRBV28 with TRBJ1-2; D unclear. The CDR3 covers 16 residues. Germline CDR1 reads MDHEN; CDR2 reads SYDVKM. V lost 8 bases and J 5 bases, leaving 24 bases between the germline ends. CDR3 in amino acids: CASRVRTGSYLYGYTF. The CDR3 DNA is TGTGCCAGCCGGGTTCGAACGGGCAGCTACTTATATGGCTACACCTTC.

This clonotype was seen ten or more times. The chain recombines TRBV7-2 with TRBJ2-2; D uncertain. V shed 5 bases and J shed 3 bases, with 4 bases lying between them. Germline V CDR1 and CDR2: SGHTA, FQGNSA. CDR3 size: 12 residues. The CDR3 reads CASSIHTGELFF. The CDR3 bases are TGTGCCAGCAGCATACACACCGGGGAGCTGTTTTTT.

This clonotype was observed many times. The chain is built from TRBV27 and TRBJ2-7; D might be TRBD2 (5 bases). The V end was cut by 3 bases, the J end by 4 bases, with 10 bases between. The CDR3 is made up of 13 amino acids. The germline V gene encodes CDR1 MNHEY and CDR2 SMNVEV (reference sequence). The CDR3 nucleotides read TGTGCCAGCAGTTTCCGGGGAAATTACGAGCAGTACTTC. It translates to CASSFRGNYEQYF.

This clonotype was picked up many times. This chain joins TRBV20-1 and TRBJ2-7; D is perhaps TRBD2 (6 bases). The germline CDR1 and CDR2 sequences are DFQATT and SNEGSKA (reference sequence). The length of the CDR3 is 15 residues. V was cut by 0 bases and J by 2 bases, with 14 bases left in between. CDR3 loop: CSARDTWRGPYEQYF. The CDR3 DNA is TGCAGTGCTAGAGATACTTGGCGGGGCCCCTACGAGCAGTACTTC.

This clonotype was detected ten times or more. The chain joins TRBV11-2 to TRBJ2-3, with D possibly being TRBD2 (7 bases). Germline V gene lookup returns CDR1 SGHAT and CDR2 FQNNGV. The V gene lost 6 bases and the J gene lost 2 bases, with 18 bases spanning the gap. The CDR3 consists of 16 residues. The DNA for the CDR3 is TGTGCCAGCAGGGGGGGCGATCTAGCGGTCACAGATACGCAGTATTTT. Its protein product is CASRGGDLAVTDTQYF.

This clonotype was seen repeatedly, ten times or more. This sequence joins TRBV12-3 or TRBV12-4 and TRBJ2-7; D perhaps matches TRBD1 (8 bases). V was trimmed by 8 bases and J by 6 bases, leaving 17 bases between them. The CDR3 totals 13 residues. This chain's CDR3 is CASGQGWGGEQYF. CDR3 DNA: TGTGCCAGCGGACAGGGTTGGGGGGGCGAGCAGTACTTC.

This clonotype was recorded at least ten times. The rearrangement links TRBV3-1 to TRBJ2-3, with D uncertain. Germline V CDR1 and CDR2: LGHDT, YNNKEL (reference sequence). Trimming took 1 base from V and 2 from J, leaving 10 bases between them. The CDR3 has 15 amino acids. CDR3 residues: CASSQVPMVTDTQYF. The CDR3 region has the DNA TGTGCCAGCAGCCAAGTCCCCATGGTCACAGATACGCAGTATTTT.

Turning to this clonotype: This likely comes from a read error, as the CDR3 has no conserved phenylalanine or tryptophan at its end. V and J are TRBV28 and TRBJ1-2; maybe TRBD1 (5 bases). The CDR3 has 12 amino acids. The germline V gene encodes CDR1 MDHEN and CDR2 SYDVKM. The CDR3 DNA reads as TGTGCCAGAAGTTTCCGGGACTGGGGCTACACCGTC. Protein sequence: CARSFRDWGYTV.

This clonotype came up many times. The chain is built from TRBV7-2 and TRBJ2-1; perhaps TRBD2 as D (5 bases). Germline V gene sequence: CDR1 SGHTA, CDR2 FQGNSA. Trimming pared 6 bases from V and 6 bases from J, leaving 12 bases between. The CDR3 has 13 residues. The CDR3 DNA follows: TGTGCCAGCAGGCCCGCGAGCGGCAATGAGCAGTTCTTC. Translation: CASRPASGNEQFF.

This clonotype has ten or more counts. V is TRBV5-1 and J is TRBJ1-1; possibly TRBD1 for D (5 bases). CDR3 length: 14 amino acids. Trimming shortened V by 4 bases and J by 0 bases, and 10 bases separated the two germline ends. Germline V gene sequence: CDR1 SGHRS, CDR2 YFSETQ. CDR3 nucleotides: TGCGCCAGCAGCGAGACAGTTATGAACACTGAAGCTTTCTTT. This encodes CASSETVMNTEAFF.

This clonotype was detected many times. The chain carries TRBV9 and TRBJ2-2, with TRBD2 matching 8 bases. The CDR3 loop spans 15 amino acids. V trimming: 2 bases; J trimming: 3 bases; junction bases outside the gene matches: 3. Germline assignment: CDR1 SGDLS and CDR2 YYNGEE. The CDR3 loop reads CASSVTSVYTGELFF. CDR3 sequence (DNA): TGTGCCAGCAGCGTGACTAGCGTATACACCGGGGAGCTGTTTTTT.

The genes are TRBV7-9 and TRBJ2-5; D is unresolved. The germline V and J ends were trimmed by 1 base and 5 bases, with 17 bases remaining between them. The CDR3 sequence is 16 residues long. Germline V lookup: CDR1 SEHNR, CDR2 FQNEAQ (reference sequence). The CDR3: CASSLVAQPTKETQYF. CDR3 DNA sequence: TGTGCCAGCAGCTTAGTTGCCCAGCCAACTAAGGAGACCCAGTACTTC.

This clonotype was observed many times. The chain is built from TRBV5-1 and TRBJ2-1, with 10 positions matching TRBD1. Germline-derived CDR1 and CDR2 are SGHRS and YFSETQ. Unmatched junction bases numbered 3, after V lost 3 bases and J lost 6 bases. This CDR3 contains 14 residues. As DNA, the CDR3 is TGCGCCAGCAGCTCCTGGACAGGGGGCAATGAGCAGTTCTTC. Amino acid sequence: CASSSWTGGNEQFF. Full variable domain (rest looked up from reference TRBV5-1 and TRBJ2-1): KAGVTQTPRYLIKTRGQQVTLSCSPISGHRSVSWYQQTPGQGLQFLFEYFSETQRNKGNFPGRFSGRQFSNSRSEMNVSTLELGDSALYLCASSSWTGGNEQFFGPGTRLTVL.

This clonotype was seen repeatedly, ten times or more. The chain couples TRBV28 to TRBJ1-3, with a possible D match to TRBD1 (5 bases). V was cut by 3 bases and J by 4 bases, with 10 bases left in between. CDR1 is MDHEN and CDR2 is SYDVKM in the germline V gene. CDR3 length: 14 amino acids. The CDR3 sequence: CASSFGGTGNTIYF. Here the CDR3 DNA reads TGTGCCAGCAGTTTCGGCGGGACCGGAAACACCATATATTTT.